The next 25 T cell receptor beta chains were all read from a single sample in a study of cytomegalovirus exposure and HLA in healthy donors. The PCR used 60 Vbeta and 13 Jbeta primers. Sequencing used immunoSEQ multiplex PCR; TCRdb keeps in-frame clones, though not all of them. The sample holds about 110,000 clones, around 84% seen once. Sequencing input: PBMCs. The source is a woman aged 25 to 45 in good health and CMV-seronegative.

The J gene is TRBJ1-1, the V gene TRBV30; D uncertain. CDR3 length: 13 residues. V shed 1 base and J shed 1 base, with 7 bases lying between them. Germline V gene data show CDR1 as GTSNPN and CDR2 as SVGIG (reference sequence). CDR3 coding DNA: TGTGCCTGGAGTGCCGGCGGGAACACTGAAGCTTTCTTT. Its translation: CAWSAGGNTEAFF. Using reference TRBV30 and TRBJ1-1 for the parts outside the CDR3, the full variable domain is SQTIHQWPATLVQPVGSPLSLECTVEGTSNPNLYWYRQAAGRGLQLLFYSVGIGQISSEVPQNLSASRPQDRQFILSSKKLLLSDSGFYLCAWSAGGNTEAFFGQGTRLTVV.

The chain recombines TRBV7-2 with TRBJ2-7, with TRBD1 identical over 10 bases. V gave up 6 bases and J gave up 2 bases; unmatched junction bases: 7. The length of the CDR3 is 15 residues. Per germline, CDR1 SGHTA and CDR2 FQGNSA. The CDR3 loop reads CASRDRGANPYEQYF. The CDR3 DNA reads TGTGCCAGCAGGGACAGGGGGGCAAATCCCTACGAGCAGTACTTC.

CDR3 in DNA: TGCGCCAGCAGCCAGGCTGGACAGGGCGCCCATCAGCCCCAGCATTTT. The encoded protein is CASSQAGQGAHQPQHF. The chain employs TRBV4-1 and TRBJ1-5, with TRBD1 matching over 8 bases. Germline loops: CDR1 MGHRA, CDR2 YSYEKL. V lost 3 bases to trimming and J lost 5 bases; unmatched junction nucleotides: 9. The CDR3 spans 16 residues.

The chain couples TRBV11-2 to TRBJ1-3; a weak D match, TRBD1 (5 bases). From germline, CDR1 is SGHAT and CDR2 FQNNGV. Trimming stripped 5 bases from V and 0 bases from J, with 8 bases between. The CDR3 extends over 14 amino acids. This CDR3 is CASSIDSSGNTIYF. The CDR3, as DNA: TGTGCCAGCAGCATTGACAGCTCTGGAAACACCATATATTTT.

The chain uses TRBV14 and TRBJ2-1; possible D gene TRBD1, 5 bases. Germline CDR1 reads SGHDN; CDR2 reads FVKESK. CDR3 length: 13 amino acids. V gave up 1 base and J gave up 7 bases, with 8 bases separating them. CDR3 in amino acids: CASSQAAGNEQFF. The CDR3 nucleotides are TGTGCCAGCAGCCAAGCTGCAGGGAATGAGCAGTTCTTC.

The count of this clone is one. The rearrangement links TRBV6-1 to TRBJ2-4, with 9 bases aligning to TRBD1. Germline V lookup: CDR1 MNHNS, CDR2 SASEGT. With 3 bases clipped from V and 3 bases from J, the junction kept 6 bases outside the gene matches. The CDR3 is 16 amino acids. CDR3 nucleotide sequence: TGTGCCAGCAGTGACCGGGACAGGGTGAACAAAAACATTCAGTACTTC. Protein product: CASSDRDRVNKNIQYF.

This sequence joins TRBV6-5 and TRBJ2-3; TRBD2 matches at 8 bases. The V gene's germline CDR1 is MNHEY and CDR2 SVGAGI. Trimming removed 2 bases from V and 7 bases from J; junction bases left unmatched: 11. The CDR3 extends over 16 amino acids. The CDR3 sequence: CASSYTAAGGSYTQYF. The CDR3 DNA follows: TGTGCCAGCAGTTACACCGCGGCGGGGGGTTCGTATACGCAGTATTTT.

This chain links TRBV9 with TRBJ1-6; 8 bases line up with TRBD1. From germline, CDR1 is SGDLS and CDR2 YYNGEE. V gave up 4 bases and J gave up 4 bases; unmatched junction bases: 4. This CDR3 has 15 residues. This CDR3 is CASSYRTGYNSPLHF. The CDR3 nucleotides read TGTGCCAGCAGCTATCGGACAGGGTATAATTCACCCCTCCACTTT.

CDR3 bases: TGTGCCAGCTCACCTGCGGGCCTCCAAGAGACCCAGTACTTC. It codes for CASSPAGLQETQYF. The V call is TRBV18, the J call TRBJ2-5; D might be TRBD2 (5 bases). Germline-derived CDR1 and CDR2 are KGHSH and LQKENI. CDR3 length: 14 residues. V lost 3 bases, J lost 1 base, and 9 bases lay in between.

The chain is built from TRBV29-1 and TRBJ1-5, with 8 positions matching TRBD1. CDR1 and CDR2 from the germline V gene are SQVTM and ANQGSEA. The CDR3 runs 15 residues. V lost 7 bases and J lost 8; bases outside the gene matches: 16. The chain's CDR3 is CSANLITGGKKPQHF. The DNA of the CDR3 is TGCAGCGCCAACTTGATAACAGGGGGTAAGAAGCCCCAGCATTTT.

The chain couples TRBV9 to TRBJ2-2, with D possibly being TRBD1 (6 bases). Germline lookup yields CDR1 SGDLS and CDR2 YYNGEE. Trimming cost V 4 bases and J 4 bases, with 17 bases left between them. The CDR3 contains 16 residues. Here the CDR3 DNA reads TGTGCCAGCAGCCCCCGGGAACGAGGGGGCACCGGGGAGCTGTTTTTT. Translating it yields CASSPRERGGTGELFF.

The chain joins TRBV28 to TRBJ2-3, with D unresolved. V lost 5 bases, J lost 1 base, and 10 bases lay in between. Germline CDR1 reads MDHEN; CDR2 reads SYDVKM. This CDR3 has 14 residues. This CDR3 is CASSTLTGTDTQYF. CDR3 coding DNA: TGTGCCAGCAGTACCCTAACTGGCACAGATACGCAGTATTTT.

This clone appeared a few times. This sequence joins TRBV28 and TRBJ2-5; 7 nucleotides match TRBD2. From germline, CDR1 is MDHEN and CDR2 SYDVKM. The V segment lost 5 bases and the J segment 8 bases; nucleotides outside the gene matches: 20. This CDR3 region has 17 residues. CDR3 sequence reads: CASSRSGTKDLRRTQYF. CDR3 sequence (DNA): TGTGCCAGCAGTCGAAGCGGGACCAAAGATCTAAGGCGAACCCAGTACTTC. Combining the CDR3 with reference TRBV28 and TRBJ2-5 gives the whole variable domain DVKVTQSSRYLVKRTGEKVFLECVQDMDHENMFWYRQDPGLGLRLIYFSYDVKMKEKGDIPEGYSVSREKKERFSLILESASTNQTSMYLCASSRSGTKDLRRTQYFGPGTRLLVL.

The chain recombines TRBV19 with TRBJ1-1, with TRBD1 matching 7 bases. CDR3 length equals 14 residues. The V gene end was trimmed by 3 bases and the J gene end by 0 bases; junction bases not matched to a gene: 1. Germline assignment: CDR1 LNHDA and CDR2 SQIVND (reference sequence). The CDR3: CASSIQGVNTEAFF. In DNA, the CDR3 is TGTGCCAGTAGTATCCAGGGGGTGAACACTGAAGCTTTCTTT. Supplemented by reference TRBV19 and TRBJ1-1, the full variable domain reads DGGITQSPKYLFRKEGQNVTLSCEQNLNHDAMYWYRQDPGQGLRLIYYSQIVNDFQKGDIAEGYSVSREKKESFPLTVTSAQKNPTAFYLCASSIQGVNTEAFFGQGTRLTVV.

This rearrangement joins TRBV5-4 to TRBJ2-7; 7 bases match TRBD1. Per the germline V gene, CDR1 is SGHNT and CDR2 is YYREEE (reference sequence). The CDR3 is 15 amino acids. V was pared by 5 bases and J by 5 bases, with 13 bases of the junction left unmatched. The CDR3 sequence: CASSLQGVTSNEQYF. The CDR3 DNA sequence: TGTGCCAGCAGTCTCCAGGGGGTCACCTCAAACGAGCAGTACTTC. The full variable domain, rest sourced from reference TRBV5-4 and TRBJ2-7, is ETGVTQSPTHLIKTRGQQVTLRCSSQSGHNTVSWYQQALGQGPQFIFQYYREEENGRGNFPPRFSGLQFPNYSSELNVNALELDDSALYLCASSLQGVTSNEQYFGPGTRLTVT.

This clone was observed a single time. The rearrangement uses TRBV6-1 and TRBJ1-1; D is perhaps TRBD1 (5 bases). Per germline, CDR1 MNHNS and CDR2 SASEGT. CDR3 length equals 14 residues. V shed 8 bases and J shed 4 bases, with 17 bases lying between them. This chain's CDR3 is CASQLGARGTEAFF. The CDR3, as DNA: TGTGCCAGCCAGTTAGGGGCGCGGGGCACTGAAGCTTTCTTT.

There are a few counts of this clone. The chain employs TRBV7-2 and TRBJ1-4; D not resolved. V lost 0 bases and J lost 7, with 9 bases in between. CDR3 length: 14 amino acids. CDR1 is SGHTA and CDR2 is FQGNSA in the germline V gene. The CDR3 here is CASSLAGNGEKLFF. The CDR3 DNA reads as TGTGCCAGCAGCTTAGCCGGGAATGGTGAAAAACTGTTTTTT. Looking up the rest from reference TRBV7-2 and TRBJ1-4 gives the full variable domain: GAGVSQSPSNKVTEKGKDVELRCDPISGHTALYWYRQSLGQGLEFLIYFQGNSAPDKSGLPSDRFSAERTGGSVSTLTIQRTQQEDSAVYLCASSLAGNGEKLFFGSGTQLSVL.

The rearrangement joins TRBV6-5 to TRBJ1-5; 10 bases map to TRBD1. CDR3 length: 14 residues. J was trimmed by 6 bases and V by 5 bases; bases with no gene match: 4. From germline, CDR1 is MNHEY and CDR2 SVGAGI. DNA of the CDR3: TGTGCCAGCAGTCGGGGGACAGGGGTTCAGCCCCAGCATTTT. It codes for CASSRGTGVQPQHF.

The CDR3 reads CASSPDRVLMNTEAFF. CDR3 bases: TGTGCCAGCAGCCCCGACAGGGTCTTAATGAACACTGAAGCTTTCTTT. The chain has TRBV5-4 and TRBJ1-1, with 7 bases lining up with TRBD1. This CDR3 is built from 16 residues. Germline assignment: CDR1 SGHNT and CDR2 YYREEE (reference sequence). V gave up 4 bases and J gave up 0 bases; unmatched junction bases: 9.

This clone was seen a few times. The gene calls are TRBV2 and TRBJ2-7; 7 bases match TRBD1. The length of the CDR3 is 13 residues. Germline V gene sequence: CDR1 SNHLY, CDR2 FYNNEI. Trimming took 6 bases from V and 2 from J; bases not matched to a gene: 4. This CDR3 reads CASSGDSTYEQYF. DNA of the CDR3: TGTGCCAGCAGCGGGGACAGTACCTACGAGCAGTACTTC. The full variable domain, rest sourced from reference TRBV2 and TRBJ2-7, is EPEVTQTPSHQVTQMGQEVILRCVPISNHLYFYWYRQILGQKVEFLVSFYNNEISEKSEIFDDQFSVERPDGSNFTLKIRSTKLEDSAMYFCASSGDSTYEQYFGPGTRLTVT.

This clone was found once. The J gene is TRBJ2-7, the V gene TRBV5-1, with 7 positions matching TRBD2. Germline lookup yields CDR1 SGHRS and CDR2 YFSETQ. There are 14 residues in the CDR3. V shed 4 bases and J 5 bases; nucleotides not matched to a gene: 9. The CDR3 coding sequence is TGCGCCAGCAGCCTGGACCGGCGGGGGAACGAGCAGTACTTC. Protein: CASSLDRRGNEQYF. The whole variable domain, filled in from reference TRBV5-1 and TRBJ2-7, reads KAGVTQTPRYLIKTRGQQVTLSCSPISGHRSVSWYQQTPGQGLQFLFEYFSETQRNKGNFPGRFSGRQFSNSRSEMNVSTLELGDSALYLCASSLDRRGNEQYFGPGTRLTVT.

This chain links TRBV30 with TRBJ1-5, with D possibly matching TRBD1 (6 bases). CDR1 is GTSNPN and CDR2 is SVGIG in the germline V gene (reference sequence). This CDR3 region has 17 residues. Trimming pared 0 bases from V and 0 bases from J, leaving 15 bases between. CDR3 nucleotide sequence: TGTGCCTGGAGTGTAACCCGAAGGGGGAATAGCAATCAGCCCCAGCATTTT. It translates to CAWSVTRRGNSNQPQHF.

This clone was found once. The chain is built from TRBV29-1 and TRBJ2-7; TRBD1 agrees at 7 bases. The CDR3 is made up of 13 amino acids. Germline V gene data show CDR1 as SQVTM and CDR2 as ANQGSEA. J gave up 2 bases and V 2 bases, and 3 bases lay outside the gene matches. DNA of the CDR3: TGCAGCGTTGAAAAGGGGGCTACCTACGAGCAGTACTTC. Amino acid sequence: CSVEKGATYEQYF.

This CDR3 reads CASSLDRNTGELFF. For the CDR3, the DNA is TGTGCCAGCAGTCTGGACAGGAACACCGGGGAGCTGTTTTTT. V and J are TRBV28 and TRBJ2-2, with D perhaps matching TRBD1 (6 bases). V shed 5 bases and J shed 1 base, with 8 bases lying between them. CDR1 is MDHEN and CDR2 is SYDVKM in the germline V gene. CDR3 length: 14 residues.

V gene TRBV9 combines with J gene TRBJ2-1; 11 bases fit TRBD2. Germline CDR1 is SGDLS and CDR2 is YYNGEE. This CDR3 region has 16 residues. The trim removed 3 bases at V and 2 bases at J, leaving 4 bases unmatched. The CDR3 protein is CASSEIAGGPYNEQFF. CDR3 coding DNA: TGTGCCAGCAGCGAGATAGCGGGGGGGCCCTACAATGAGCAGTTCTTC.